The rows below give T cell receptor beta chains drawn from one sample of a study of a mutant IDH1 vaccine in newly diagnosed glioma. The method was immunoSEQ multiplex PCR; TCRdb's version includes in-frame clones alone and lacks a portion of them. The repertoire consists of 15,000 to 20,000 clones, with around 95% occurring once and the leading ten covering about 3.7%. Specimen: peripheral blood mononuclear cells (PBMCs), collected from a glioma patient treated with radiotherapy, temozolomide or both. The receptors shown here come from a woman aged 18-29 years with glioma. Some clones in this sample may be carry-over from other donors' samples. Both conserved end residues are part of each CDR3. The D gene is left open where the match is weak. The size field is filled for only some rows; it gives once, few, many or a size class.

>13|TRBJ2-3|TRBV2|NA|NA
CASMGTGSNTQYF
TGTGCCAGCATGGGAACTGGCTCCAATACGCAGTATTTT
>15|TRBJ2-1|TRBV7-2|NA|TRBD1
CASSLFRTGGNEQFF
TGTGCCAGCAGCTTATTCAGGACAGGTGGGAATGAGCAGTTCTTC
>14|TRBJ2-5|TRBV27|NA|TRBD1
CASRSGTGGGEQYF
TGTGCCAGCAGGTCGGGGACAGGGGGCGGGGAGCAGTACTTC
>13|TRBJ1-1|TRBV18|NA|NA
CASSPQGTTEAFF
TGTGCCAGCTCACCTCAGGGAACCACTGAAGCTTTCTTT
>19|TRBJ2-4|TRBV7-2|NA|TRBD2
CASSPRTSGGPSGKNIQYF
TGTGCCAGCAGCCCTCGGACTAGCGGGGGGCCTTCGGGCAAAAACATTCAGTACTTC
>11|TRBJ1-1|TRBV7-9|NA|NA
CASSFYTEAFF
TGTGCCAGCAGCTTTTACACTGAAGCTTTCTTT
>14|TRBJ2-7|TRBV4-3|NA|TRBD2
CASSPGLAAYEQYF
TGCGCCAGCAGCCCAGGACTAGCGGCCTACGAGCAGTACTTC
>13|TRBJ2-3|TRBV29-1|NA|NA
CSVGGVSTDTQYF
TGCAGCGTCGGAGGGGTCAGCACAGATACGCAGTATTTT
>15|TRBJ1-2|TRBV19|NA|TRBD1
CATQGPGGAFYGYTF
TGTGCCACCCAAGGGCCAGGGGGAGCCTTCTATGGCTACACCTTC
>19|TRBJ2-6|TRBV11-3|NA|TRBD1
CASSEKTGTGTSGANVLTF
TGTGCCAGCAGCGAAAAAACCGGGACAGGGACCTCTGGGGCCAACGTCCTGACTTTC
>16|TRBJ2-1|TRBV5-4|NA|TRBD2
CASSTPGLAGGNEQFF
TGTGCCAGCAGCACACCCGGACTAGCGGGAGGCAATGAGCAGTTCTTC
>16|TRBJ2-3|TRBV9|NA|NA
CASSVGNSGARDTQYF
TGTGCCAGCAGCGTAGGCAATAGCGGCGCCAGAGATACGCAGTATTTT
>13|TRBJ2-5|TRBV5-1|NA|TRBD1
CASSSDRKKTQYF
TGCGCCAGCAGCTCGGACAGGAAGAAGACCCAGTACTTC
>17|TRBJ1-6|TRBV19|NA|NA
CASSMATGSSYNSPLHF
TGTGCCAGTAGTATGGCAACAGGGAGCTCCTATAATTCACCCCTCCACTTT
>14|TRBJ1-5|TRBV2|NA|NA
CASKRTYSNQPQHF
TGTGCCAGCAAACGGACATATAGCAATCAGCCCCAGCATTTT
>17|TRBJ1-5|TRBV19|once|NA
CASSTIHDGISNQPQHF
TGTGCCAGTAGTACAATACACGACGGGATTAGCAATCAGCCCCAGCATTTT
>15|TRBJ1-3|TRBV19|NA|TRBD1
CASSMAAGGRDTIYF
TGTGCCAGTAGTATGGCGGCAGGGGGAAGAGACACCATATATTTT
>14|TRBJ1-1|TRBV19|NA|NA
CASSIFNSNTEAFF
TGTGCCAGTAGTATCTTCAATTCGAACACTGAAGCTTTCTTT
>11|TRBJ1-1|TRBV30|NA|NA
CAWSVQTEAFF
TGTGCCTGGAGTGTACAGACTGAAGCTTTCTTT
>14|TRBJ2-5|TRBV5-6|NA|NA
CASSLGQWLETQYF
TGTGCCAGCAGCTTGGGACAGTGGCTCGAGACCCAGTACTTC
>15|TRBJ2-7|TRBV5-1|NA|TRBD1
CASSLGGTGNLEQYF
TGCGCCAGCAGCTTGGGGGGGACAGGGAATCTGGAGCAGTACTTC
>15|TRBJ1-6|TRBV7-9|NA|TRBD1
CASSSQGAGGSPLHF
TGTGCCAGCAGCTCGCAGGGGGCAGGAGGTTCACCCCTCCACTTT
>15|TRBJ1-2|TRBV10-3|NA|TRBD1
CAISRGQGASDGYTF
TGTGCCATCAGCCGAGGACAGGGGGCATCGGATGGCTACACCTTC
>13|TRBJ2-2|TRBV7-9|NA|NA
CASSLPNTGELFF
TGTGCCAGCAGCTTGCCGAACACCGGGGAGCTGTTTTTT
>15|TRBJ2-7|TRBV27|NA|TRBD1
CASSLSGQGPYEQYF
TGTGCCAGCAGTTTATCCGGACAGGGCCCCTACGAGCAGTACTTC
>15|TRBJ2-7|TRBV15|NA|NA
CATSRDLELSYEQYF
TGTGCCACCAGCAGAGATCTAGAGCTCTCCTACGAGCAGTACTTC
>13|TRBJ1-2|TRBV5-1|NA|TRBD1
CASSPPGQGRNIF
TGCGCCAGCAGCCCACCGGGACAGGGGAGAAACATCTTC
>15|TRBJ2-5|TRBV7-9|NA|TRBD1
CASSFSDRGQETQYF
TGTGCCAGCAGCTTCTCTGACAGGGGCCAAGAGACCCAGTACTTC
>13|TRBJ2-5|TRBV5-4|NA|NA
CASSDRDLETQYF
TGTGCCAGCAGTGATAGGGATTTGGAGACCCAGTACTTC
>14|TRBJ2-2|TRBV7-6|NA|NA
CASSFAANTGELFF
TGTGCCAGCAGCTTCGCTGCGAACACCGGGGAGCTGTTTTTT
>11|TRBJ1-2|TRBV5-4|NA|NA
CASSWVGGYTF
TGTGCCAGCAGCTGGGTGGGTGGCTACACCTTC
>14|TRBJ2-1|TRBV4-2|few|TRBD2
CASSQGLAANEQFF
TGTGCCAGCAGCCAAGGCCTAGCGGCCAATGAGCAGTTCTTC
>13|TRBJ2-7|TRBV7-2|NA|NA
CASSLGPLYEQYF
TGTGCCAGCAGCTTAGGCCCTCTCTACGAGCAGTACTTC
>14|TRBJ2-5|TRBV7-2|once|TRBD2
CASKAGGPGETQYF
TGTGCCAGCAAAGCGGGGGGGCCAGGAGAGACCCAGTACTTC
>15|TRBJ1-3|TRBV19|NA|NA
CASRGWQSSGNTIYF
TGTGCCAGTAGGGGGTGGCAAAGCTCTGGAAACACCATATATTTT
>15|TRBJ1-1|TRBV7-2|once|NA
CASSLESGAGTEAFF
TGTGCCAGCAGCTTAGAATCCGGGGCGGGGACTGAAGCTTTCTTT
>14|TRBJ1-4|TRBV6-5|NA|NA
CASSPGIPNEKLFF
TGTGCCAGCAGTCCGGGTATCCCAAATGAAAAACTGTTTTTT
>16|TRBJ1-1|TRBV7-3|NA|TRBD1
CASSLGQAGMNTEAFF
TGTGCCAGCAGCTTAGGACAGGCCGGCATGAACACTGAAGCTTTCTTT
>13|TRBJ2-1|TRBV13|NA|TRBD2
CASTAGGPNEQFF
TGTGCCAGCACAGCGGGAGGACCTAATGAGCAGTTCTTC
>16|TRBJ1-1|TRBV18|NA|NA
CASSPPPNYRATEAFF
TGTGCCAGCTCACCACCTCCAAATTACAGGGCCACTGAAGCTTTCTTT
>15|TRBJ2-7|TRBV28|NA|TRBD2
CASSLGAGGRYEQYF
TGTGCCAGCAGTTTAGGAGCGGGAGGGCGCTACGAGCAGTACTTC
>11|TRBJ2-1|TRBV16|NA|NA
CASSQRNEQFF
TGTGCCAGCAGCCAAAGGAATGAGCAGTTCTTC
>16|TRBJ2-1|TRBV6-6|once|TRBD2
CASSATRLAGNNEQFF
TGTGCCAGCAGTGCAACCCGACTAGCGGGTAACAATGAGCAGTTCTTC
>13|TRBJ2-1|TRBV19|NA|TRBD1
CASRQQGFLEQFF
TGTGCCAGTAGACAACAGGGGTTCCTTGAGCAGTTCTTC
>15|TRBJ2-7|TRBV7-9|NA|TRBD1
CASSRAGQVIYEQYF
TGTGCCAGCAGCCGGGCCGGACAGGTTATCTACGAGCAGTACTTC
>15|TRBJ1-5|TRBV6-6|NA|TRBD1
CASSRETGGYQPQHF
TGTGCCAGCAGTAGGGAGACAGGGGGCTATCAGCCCCAGCATTTT
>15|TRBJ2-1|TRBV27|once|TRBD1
CASSWTGVSYNEQFF
TGTGCCAGCAGTTGGACAGGGGTATCCTACAATGAGCAGTTCTTC
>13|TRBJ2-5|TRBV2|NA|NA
CASSGRREETQYF
TGTGCCAGCAGTGGGAGGAGGGAAGAGACCCAGTACTTC
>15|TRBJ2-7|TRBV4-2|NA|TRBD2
CASSQPGLATYEQYF
TGTGCCAGCAGCCAACCCGGACTAGCCACCTACGAGCAGTACTTC
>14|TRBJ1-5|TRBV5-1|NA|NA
CASSWDPGNQPQHF
TGCGCCAGCAGCTGGGACCCAGGCAATCAGCCCCAGCATTTT
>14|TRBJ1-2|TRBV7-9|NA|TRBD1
CASSFTGGTGGYTF
TGTGCCAGCAGCTTTACAGGGGGCACGGGAGGCTACACCTTC
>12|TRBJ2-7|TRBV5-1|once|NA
CASSLGYDEQYF
TGCGCCAGCAGCTTGGGTTACGACGAGCAGTACTTC
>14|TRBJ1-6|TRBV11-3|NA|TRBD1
CASTLQGYNSPLHF
TGTGCCAGCACCTTACAGGGGTATAATTCACCCCTCCACTTT
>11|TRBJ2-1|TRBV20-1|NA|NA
CSATQGNEQFF
TGCAGTGCCACCCAGGGTAATGAGCAGTTCTTC